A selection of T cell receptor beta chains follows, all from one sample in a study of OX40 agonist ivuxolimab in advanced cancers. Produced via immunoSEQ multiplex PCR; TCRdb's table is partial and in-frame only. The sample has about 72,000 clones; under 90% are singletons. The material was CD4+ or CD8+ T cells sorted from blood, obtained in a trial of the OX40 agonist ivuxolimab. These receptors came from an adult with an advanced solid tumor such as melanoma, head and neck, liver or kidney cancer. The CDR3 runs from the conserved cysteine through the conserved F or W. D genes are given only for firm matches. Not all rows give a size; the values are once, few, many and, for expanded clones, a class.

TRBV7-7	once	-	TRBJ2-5	TGTGCTAGCAGCTTTTCGGGGCAGAAGACCCAGTACTTC	CASSFSGQKTQYF
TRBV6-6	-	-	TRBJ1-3	TGTGCCAGCAGTTATTCGGGCTCTGGAAACACCATATATTTT	CASSYSGSGNTIYF
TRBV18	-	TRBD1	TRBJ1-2	TGTGCCAGCTCCCCCGGACAGGACCCTCAGGGCTATGGCTACACCTTC	CASSPGQDPQGYGYTF
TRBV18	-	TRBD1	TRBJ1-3	TGTGCCAGCTCACCGAAGGGACAGCTCTCCATCTCTGGAAACACCATATATTTT	CASSPKGQLSISGNTIYF
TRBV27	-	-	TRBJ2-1	TGTGCCAGCAGTCCCTCCAGAGGGGAAGAAGGGCAGTTCTTC	CASSPSRGEEGQFF
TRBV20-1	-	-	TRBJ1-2	TGCAGTGCCCACCCGGCAGGCTACACCTTC	CSAHPAGYTF
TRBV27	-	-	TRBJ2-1	TGTGCCAGCAGTTCACCGGGACCAGGCAATGAGCAGTTCTTC	CASSSPGPGNEQFF
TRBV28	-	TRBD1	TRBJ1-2	TGTGCCAGCAGGTCCGGACAGGGCTATGGCTACACCTTC	CASRSGQGYGYTF
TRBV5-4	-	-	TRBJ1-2	TGTGCCAGCAGCTTGCGCACTAACTATGGCTACACCTTC	CASSLRTNYGYTF
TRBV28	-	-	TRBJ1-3	TGTGCCAGCAGGACCTTAGGAAACACCATATATTTT	CASRTLGNTIYF
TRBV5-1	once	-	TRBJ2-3	TGCGCCAGCAGCGAGGGCCCTCCGAACACAGATACGCAGTATTTT	CASSEGPPNTDTQYF
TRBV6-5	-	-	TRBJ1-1	TGTGCCAGCAGTTTACGGGGGGTCGGGGGCGCTTTCTTT	CASSLRGVGGAFF
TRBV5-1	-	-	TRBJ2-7	TGCGCCAGCAGCTTGGGTCGAGAAGTCTCCTACGAGCAGTACTTC	CASSLGREVSYEQYF
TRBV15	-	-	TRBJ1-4	TGTGCCACCAGCAAGGTTTTTGAAAAACTGTTTTTT	CATSKVFEKLFF
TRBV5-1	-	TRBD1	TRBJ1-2	TGCGCCAGCTCAATACAGGGGTACTATGGCTACACCTTC	CASSIQGYYGYTF
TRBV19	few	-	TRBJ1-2	TGTGCCAGTAGTCCTCCGGGACTCAGGATAGCTAACTATGGCTACACCTTC	CASSPPGLRIANYGYTF
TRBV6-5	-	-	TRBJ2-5	TGTGCCAGCAGCGGGGACATCGAGGAGACCCAGTACTTC	CASSGDIEETQYF
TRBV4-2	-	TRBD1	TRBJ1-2	TGTGCCAGCAGCCACGGACAGGGAAACTATGGCTACACCTTC	CASSHGQGNYGYTF
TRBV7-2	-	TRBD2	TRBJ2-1	TGTGCCAGCAGCCCGGGAGGGGCTTGGGGTGAGCAGTTCTTC	CASSPGGAWGEQFF
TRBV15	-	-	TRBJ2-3	TGTGCCACCAGCAGATGGGACACAGATACGCAGTATTTT	CATSRWDTDTQYF
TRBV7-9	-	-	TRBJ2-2	TGTGCCAGCAGCTTAGTCTTTAGCACCGGGGAGCTGTTTTTT	CASSLVFSTGELFF
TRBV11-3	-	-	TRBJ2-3	TGTGCCAGCAGCTTCGGGCGAGAGTCCCGCACAGATACGCAGTATTTT	CASSFGRESRTDTQYF
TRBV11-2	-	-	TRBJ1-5	TGTGCCAGCAGCTTTTCACCGTTAGGTCAGCCCCAGCATTTT	CASSFSPLGQPQHF
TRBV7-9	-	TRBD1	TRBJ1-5	TGTGCCAGCAGCTTACAGGGGGGCAATCAGCCCCAGCATTTT	CASSLQGGNQPQHF
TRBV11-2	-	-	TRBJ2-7	TGTGCCAGCAGCTTGGATGGTATGGGTTCGGGCGAGCAGTACTTC	CASSLDGMGSGEQYF
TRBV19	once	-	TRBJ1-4	TGTGCCAGTAAATATCGGGCGATGCCAACTAATGAAAAACTGTTTTTT	CASKYRAMPTNEKLFF
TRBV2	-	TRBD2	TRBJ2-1	TGTGCCAGCAGCCCACTAGCGGGGTTATACAATGAGCAGTTCTTC	CASSPLAGLYNEQFF
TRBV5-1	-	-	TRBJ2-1	TGCGCCAGCAGGGCTACAGGAGTTTCCTACAATGAGCAGTTCTTC	CASRATGVSYNEQFF
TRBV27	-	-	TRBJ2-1	TGTGCCAGCAGTTCACACAGGGCACGAGATAATGAGCAGTTCTTC	CASSSHRARDNEQFF
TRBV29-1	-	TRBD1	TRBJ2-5	TGCAGCGTTGAAAGAGGCTGGGGACAGGAGACCCAGTACTTC	CSVERGWGQETQYF
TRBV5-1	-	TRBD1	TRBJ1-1	TGCGCCAGCAGTCAAACAGGGGAGACTGAAGCTTTCTTT	CASSQTGETEAFF
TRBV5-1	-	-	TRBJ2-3	TGCGCCAGCAGCCCGAGAGACCTTACAGATACGCAGTATTTT	CASSPRDLTDTQYF
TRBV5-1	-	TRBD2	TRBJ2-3	TGCGCCAGCAGCTTGGGGACTAGCGGGTTTTCGAGAGATACGCAGTATTTT	CASSLGTSGFSRDTQYF
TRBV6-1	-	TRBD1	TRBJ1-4	TGTGCCAGCAGATATGGGGACAGTAATGAAAAACTGTTTTTT	CASRYGDSNEKLFF
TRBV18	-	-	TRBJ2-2	TGTGCCGCATCCCCTGACACCGGGGAGCTGTTTTTT	CAASPDTGELFF
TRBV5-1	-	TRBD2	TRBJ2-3	TGCGCCAGCAGCTTGGGGGAACTAGCGGGAGGATCGCGGTCTACGCAGTATTTT	CASSLGELAGGSRSTQYF
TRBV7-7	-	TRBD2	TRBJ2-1	TGTGCTAGCAGCTTACTTAGCGGGACAAGCTCCTACAATGAGCAGTTCTTC	CASSLLSGTSSYNEQFF
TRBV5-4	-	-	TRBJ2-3	TGTGCGGGAGCGGGGCAGGGGACAGATACGCAGTATTTT	CAGAGQGTDTQYF
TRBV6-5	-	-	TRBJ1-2	TGTGCCAGCAGTTACTCTGGGGCTTTCGGCTATGGCTACACCTTC	CASSYSGAFGYGYTF
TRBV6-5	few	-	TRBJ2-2	TGTGCCAGCAGTCCCTCGGAGGTGGGGGAGCTGTTTTTT	CASSPSEVGELFF
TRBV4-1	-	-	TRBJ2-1	TGCGCCAGCAGCCAATCGTCTGGCAGGAGCTCCTACAATGAGCAGTTCTTC	CASSQSSGRSSYNEQFF
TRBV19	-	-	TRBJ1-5	TGTGCCACCCAACAGGGACGGGGAATCGAGCCCCAGCATTTT	CATQQGRGIEPQHF
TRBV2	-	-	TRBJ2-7	TGTGCCAGCAGTGAGGGGTACGAGCAGTACTTC	CASSEGYEQYF
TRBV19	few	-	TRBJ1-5	TGTGCCAGTAGTATAGCGGGAAATCAGCCCCAGCATTTT	CASSIAGNQPQHF
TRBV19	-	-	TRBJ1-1	TGTGCCAGTCTCCCCTCCCGGAGTCTGAACACTGAAGCTTTCTTT	CASLPSRSLNTEAFF
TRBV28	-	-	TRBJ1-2	TGTGCCAGCAGTTTCTCGACAGCCGGCGGGGGCTACACCTTC	CASSFSTAGGGYTF
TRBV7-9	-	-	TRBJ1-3	TGTGCCAGCAGCTTAGACGGGGTTCCCTCTGGAAACACCATATATTTT	CASSLDGVPSGNTIYF
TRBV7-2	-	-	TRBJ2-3	TGTGCCAGCAGCCGTACCGGGGGGACAGTCACAGATACGCAGTATTTT	CASSRTGGTVTDTQYF
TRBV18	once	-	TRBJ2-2	TGTGCCAGCTCACGGGGGGTCACCGGGGAGCTGTTTTTT	CASSRGVTGELFF
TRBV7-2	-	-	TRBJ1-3	TGTGCCAGCAGCCCTTTCATGGGCTCTGGAAACACCATATATTTT	CASSPFMGSGNTIYF
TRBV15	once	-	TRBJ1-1	TGTGCCACCAGGAGAGACAGCCTAAACCAGGGCACTGAAGCTTTCTTT	CATRRDSLNQGTEAFF
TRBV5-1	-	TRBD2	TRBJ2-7	TGCGCCAGCACAGAACTAGCGGGAGGCCCATACGAGCAGTACTTC	CASTELAGGPYEQYF
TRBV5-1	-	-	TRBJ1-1	TGCGCCAGCAGCCTGAGGACCCTGAACACTGAAGCTTTCTTT	CASSLRTLNTEAFF
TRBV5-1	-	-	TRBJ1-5	TGCGCCAGCAGACCGACGGTATATAGCAATCAGCCCCAGCATTTT	CASRPTVYSNQPQHF
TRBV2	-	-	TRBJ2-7	TGTGCCAGCAGGTCTGCAGCCCCCTACGAGCAGTACTTC	CASRSAAPYEQYF
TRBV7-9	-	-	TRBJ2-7	TGTGCCAGCAGCTCCCTCGTCGAGCAGTACTTC	CASSSLVEQYF
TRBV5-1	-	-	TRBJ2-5	TGCGCCAGCACCCGGGACTTGCAAGAGACCCAGTACTTC	CASTRDLQETQYF
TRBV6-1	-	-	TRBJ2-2	TGTGCCAGCAGCGGCAGCAACACCGGGGAGCTGTTTTTT	CASSGSNTGELFF